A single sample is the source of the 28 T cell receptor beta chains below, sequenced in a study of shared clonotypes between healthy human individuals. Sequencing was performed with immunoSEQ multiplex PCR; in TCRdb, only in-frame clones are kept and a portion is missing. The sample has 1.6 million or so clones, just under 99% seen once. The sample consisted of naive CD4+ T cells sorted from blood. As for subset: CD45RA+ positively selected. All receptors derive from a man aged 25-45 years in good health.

In DNA, the CDR3 is TGCAGCGTTGTATCGGAGAGCAATCAGCCCCAGCATTTT. Encoded protein: CSVVSESNQPQHF. The chain couples TRBV29-1 to TRBJ1-5; unclear D gene. Trimming cost V 4 bases and J 1 base, with 8 bases left between them. The CDR3 covers 13 residues. Per germline, CDR1 SQVTM and CDR2 ANQGSEA.

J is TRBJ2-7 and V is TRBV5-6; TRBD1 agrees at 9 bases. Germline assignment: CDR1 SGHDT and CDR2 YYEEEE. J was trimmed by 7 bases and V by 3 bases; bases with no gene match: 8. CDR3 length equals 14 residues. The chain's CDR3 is CASSWGTGPLEQYF. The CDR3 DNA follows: TGTGCCAGCAGCTGGGGGACAGGGCCATTGGAGCAGTACTTC. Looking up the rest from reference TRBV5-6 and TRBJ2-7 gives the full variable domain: DAGVTQSPTHLIKTRGQQVTLRCSPKSGHDTVSWYQQALGQGPQFIFQYYEEEERQRGNFPDRFSGHQFPNYSSELNVNALLLGDSALYLCASSWGTGPLEQYFGPGTRLTVT.

This chain's CDR3 is CASSPGLPYEQYF. The DNA for the CDR3 is TGTGCCAGCAGTCCCGGTCTCCCCTACGAGCAGTACTTC. This chain links TRBV28 with TRBJ2-7; D gene ambiguous. This CDR3 is 13 amino acids long. V was shortened by 5 bases and J by 2 bases, with 10 bases between the two germline ends. Looked up from germline, CDR1 is MDHEN and CDR2 is SYDVKM. Using reference TRBV28 and TRBJ2-7 for the parts outside the CDR3, the full variable domain is DVKVTQSSRYLVKRTGEKVFLECVQDMDHENMFWYRQDPGLGLRLIYFSYDVKMKEKGDIPEGYSVSREKKERFSLILESASTNQTSMYLCASSPGLPYEQYFGPGTRLTVT.

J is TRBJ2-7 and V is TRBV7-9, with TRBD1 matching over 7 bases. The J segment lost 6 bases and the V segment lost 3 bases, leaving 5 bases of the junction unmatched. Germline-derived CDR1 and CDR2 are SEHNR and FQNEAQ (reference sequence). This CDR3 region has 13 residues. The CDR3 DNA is TGTGCCAGCAGCTTGGCCGGGACAGCCGAGCAGTACTTC. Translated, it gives CASSLAGTAEQYF.

The CDR3 DNA reads as TGTGCCAGTAGTATTTTTCAGAACACTGAAGCTTTCTTT. Translated: CASSIFQNTEAFF. The J gene is TRBJ1-1, the V gene TRBV19; the D is unclear. The CDR3 totals 13 residues. The germline V gene encodes CDR1 LNHDA and CDR2 SQIVND (reference sequence). Trimming stripped 3 bases from V and 1 base from J, with 6 bases between.

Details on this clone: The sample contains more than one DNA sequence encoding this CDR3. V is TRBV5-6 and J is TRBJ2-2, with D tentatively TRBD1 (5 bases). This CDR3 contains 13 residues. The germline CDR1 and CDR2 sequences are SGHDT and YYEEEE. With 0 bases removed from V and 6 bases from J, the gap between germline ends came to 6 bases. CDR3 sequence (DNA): TGTGCCAGCAGCTTGGCAGGGCCCGGGGAGCTGTTTTTT. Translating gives CASSLAGPGELFF. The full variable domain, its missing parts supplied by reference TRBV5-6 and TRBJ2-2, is DAGVTQSPTHLIKTRGQQVTLRCSPKSGHDTVSWYQQALGQGPQFIFQYYEEEERQRGNFPDRFSGHQFPNYSSELNVNALLLGDSALYLCASSLAGPGELFFGEGSRLTVL.

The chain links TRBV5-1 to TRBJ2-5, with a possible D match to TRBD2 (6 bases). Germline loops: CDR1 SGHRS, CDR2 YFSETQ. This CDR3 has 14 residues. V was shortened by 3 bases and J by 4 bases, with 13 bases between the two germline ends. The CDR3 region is CASSSGEKGETQYF. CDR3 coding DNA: TGCGCCAGCAGCTCGGGGGAGAAAGGAGAGACCCAGTACTTC.

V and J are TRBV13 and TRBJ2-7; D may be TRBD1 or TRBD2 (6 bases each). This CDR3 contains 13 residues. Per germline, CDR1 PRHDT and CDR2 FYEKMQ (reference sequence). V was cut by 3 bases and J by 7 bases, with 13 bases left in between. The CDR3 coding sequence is TGTGCCAGCAGCTTCCGAGGGGGGAGAGAGCAGTACTTC. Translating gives CASSFRGGREQYF. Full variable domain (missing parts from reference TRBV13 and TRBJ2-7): AAGVIQSPRHLIKEKRETATLKCYPIPRHDTVYWYQQGPGQDPQFLISFYEKMQSDKGSIPDRFSAQQFSDYHSELNMSSLELGDSALYFCASSFRGGREQYFGPGTRLTVT.

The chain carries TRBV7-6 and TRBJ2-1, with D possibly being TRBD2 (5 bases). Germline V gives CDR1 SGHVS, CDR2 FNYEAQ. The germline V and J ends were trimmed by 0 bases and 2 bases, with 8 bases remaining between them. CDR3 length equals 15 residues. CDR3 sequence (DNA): TGTGCCAGCAGCTTAGCTAGCGTTGCCTACAATGAGCAGTTCTTC. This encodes CASSLASVAYNEQFF.

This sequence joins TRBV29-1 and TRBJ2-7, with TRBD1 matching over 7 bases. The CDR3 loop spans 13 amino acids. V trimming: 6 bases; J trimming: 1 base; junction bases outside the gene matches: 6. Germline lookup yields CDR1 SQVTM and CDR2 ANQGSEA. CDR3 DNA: TGCAGCGTGCGACAGGGCCCTTCCTACGAGCAGTACTTC. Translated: CSVRQGPSYEQYF.

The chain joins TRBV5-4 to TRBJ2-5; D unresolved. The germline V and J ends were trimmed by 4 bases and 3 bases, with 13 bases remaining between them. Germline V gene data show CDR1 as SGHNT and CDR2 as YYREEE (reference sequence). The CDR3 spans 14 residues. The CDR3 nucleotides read TGTGCCAGCAGCGTGCCAGGTGGGGAAGAGACCCAGTACTTC. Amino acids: CASSVPGGEETQYF.

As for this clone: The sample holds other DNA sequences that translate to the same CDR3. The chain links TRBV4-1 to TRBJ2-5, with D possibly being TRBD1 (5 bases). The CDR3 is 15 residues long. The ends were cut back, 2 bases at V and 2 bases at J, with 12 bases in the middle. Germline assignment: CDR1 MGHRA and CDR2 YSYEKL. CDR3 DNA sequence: TGCGCCAGCAGCCAACCCGGACAAGGGCAAGAGACCCAGTACTTC. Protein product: CASSQPGQGQETQYF.

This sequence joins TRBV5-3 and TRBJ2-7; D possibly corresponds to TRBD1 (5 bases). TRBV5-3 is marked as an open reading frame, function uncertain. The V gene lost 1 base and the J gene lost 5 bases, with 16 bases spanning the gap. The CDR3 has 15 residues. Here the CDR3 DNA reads TGTGCCAGAAGCTTGTTTGGCAGGGTCTCGGACGAGCAGTACTTC. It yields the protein CARSLFGRVSDEQYF.

DNA of the CDR3: TGTGCCAGCAGTTACGGTCGGGGATCAGGCAATGAGCAGTTCTTC. This encodes CASSYGRGSGNEQFF. The chain is built from TRBV6-6 and TRBJ2-1; possibly TRBD2 for D (5 bases). The V gene's germline CDR1 is MNHNY and CDR2 SVGAGI (reference sequence). The CDR3 has 15 residues. Trimming removed 2 bases at V and 6 bases at J, with 14 bases between.

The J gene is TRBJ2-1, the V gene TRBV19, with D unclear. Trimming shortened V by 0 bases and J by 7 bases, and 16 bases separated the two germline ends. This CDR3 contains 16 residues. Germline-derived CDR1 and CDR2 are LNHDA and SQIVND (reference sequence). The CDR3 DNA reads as TGTGCCAGTAGTATAGATCCCGGAACGACGGTGAATGAGCAGTTCTTC. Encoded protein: CASSIDPGTTVNEQFF.

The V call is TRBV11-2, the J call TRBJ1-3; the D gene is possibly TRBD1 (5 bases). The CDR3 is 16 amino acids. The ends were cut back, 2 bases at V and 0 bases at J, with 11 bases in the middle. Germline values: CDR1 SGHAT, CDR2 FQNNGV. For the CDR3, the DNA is TGTGCCAGCAGCTTAAGAGGACACCTCTCTGGAAACACCATATATTTT. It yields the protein CASSLRGHLSGNTIYF.

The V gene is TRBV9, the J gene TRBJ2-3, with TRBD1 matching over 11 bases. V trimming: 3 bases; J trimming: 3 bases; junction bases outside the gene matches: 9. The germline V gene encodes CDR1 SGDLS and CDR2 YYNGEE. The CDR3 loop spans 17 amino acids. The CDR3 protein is CASSGLPGTGGTDTQYF. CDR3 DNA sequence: TGTGCCAGCAGCGGATTACCCGGGACAGGGGGAACAGATACGCAGTATTTT.

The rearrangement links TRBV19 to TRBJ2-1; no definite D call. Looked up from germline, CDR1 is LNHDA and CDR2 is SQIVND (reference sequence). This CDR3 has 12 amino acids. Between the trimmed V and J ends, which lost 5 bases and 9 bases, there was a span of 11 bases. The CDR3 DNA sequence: TGTGCCAGTAGTTTCCGGGCTGGTGAGCAGTTCTTC. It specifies CASSFRAGEQFF.

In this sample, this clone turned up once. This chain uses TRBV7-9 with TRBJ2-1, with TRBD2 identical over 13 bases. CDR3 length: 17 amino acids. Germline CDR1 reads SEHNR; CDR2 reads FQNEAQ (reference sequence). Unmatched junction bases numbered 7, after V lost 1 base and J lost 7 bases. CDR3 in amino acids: CASSLVETSGRENEQFF. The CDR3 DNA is TGTGCCAGCAGCTTAGTCGAAACTAGCGGGAGGGAGAATGAGCAGTTCTTC.

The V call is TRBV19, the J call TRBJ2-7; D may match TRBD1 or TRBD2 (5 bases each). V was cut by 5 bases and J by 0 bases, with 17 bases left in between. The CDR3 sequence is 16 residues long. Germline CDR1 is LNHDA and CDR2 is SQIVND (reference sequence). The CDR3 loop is CASSVSLGGSSYEQYF. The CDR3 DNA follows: TGTGCCAGTAGTGTCAGTCTTGGGGGATCCTCCTACGAGCAGTACTTC.

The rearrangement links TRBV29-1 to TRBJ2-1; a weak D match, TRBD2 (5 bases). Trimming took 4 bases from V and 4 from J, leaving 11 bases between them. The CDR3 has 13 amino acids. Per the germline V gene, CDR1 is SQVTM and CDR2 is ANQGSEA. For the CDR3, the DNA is TGCAGCGTTGCCGAGGACTTGTACAATGAGCAGTTCTTC. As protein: CSVAEDLYNEQFF.

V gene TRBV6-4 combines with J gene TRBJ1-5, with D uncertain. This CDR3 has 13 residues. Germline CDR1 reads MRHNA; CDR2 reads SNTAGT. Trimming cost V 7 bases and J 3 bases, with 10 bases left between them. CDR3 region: CASIGLLNQPQHF. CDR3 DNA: TGTGCCAGCATCGGACTGCTCAATCAGCCCCAGCATTTT.

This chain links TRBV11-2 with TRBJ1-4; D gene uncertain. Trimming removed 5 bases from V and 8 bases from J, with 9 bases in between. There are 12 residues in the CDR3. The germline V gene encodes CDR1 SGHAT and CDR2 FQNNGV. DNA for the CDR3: TGTGCCAGCAGCCGCTTGAAGGAAAAACTGTTTTTT. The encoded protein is CASSRLKEKLFF.

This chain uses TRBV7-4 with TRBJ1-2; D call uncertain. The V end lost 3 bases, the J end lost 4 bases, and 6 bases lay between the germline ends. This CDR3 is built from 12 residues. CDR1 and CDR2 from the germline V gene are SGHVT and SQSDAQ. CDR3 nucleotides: TGTGCCAGCAGCTTGTCGTCCTATGGCTACACCTTC. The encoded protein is CASSLSSYGYTF.

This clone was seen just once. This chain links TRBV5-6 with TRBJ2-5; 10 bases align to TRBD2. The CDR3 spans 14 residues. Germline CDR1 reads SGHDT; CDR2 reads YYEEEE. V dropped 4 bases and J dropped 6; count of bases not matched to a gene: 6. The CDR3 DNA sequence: TGTGCCAGCAGCGGTCTAGCGGGAGATCAGACCCAGTACTTC. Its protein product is CASSGLAGDQTQYF.

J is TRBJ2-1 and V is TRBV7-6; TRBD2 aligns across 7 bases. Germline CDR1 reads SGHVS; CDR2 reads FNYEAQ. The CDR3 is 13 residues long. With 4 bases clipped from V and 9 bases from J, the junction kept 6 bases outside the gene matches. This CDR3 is CASSSSGDGEQFF. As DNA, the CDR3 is TGTGCCAGCAGCTCTAGCGGAGACGGTGAGCAGTTCTTC.

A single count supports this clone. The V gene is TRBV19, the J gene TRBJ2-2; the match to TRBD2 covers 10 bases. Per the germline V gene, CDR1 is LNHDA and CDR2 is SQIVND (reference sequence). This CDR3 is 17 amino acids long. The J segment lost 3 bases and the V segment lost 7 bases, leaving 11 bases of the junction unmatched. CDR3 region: CASTPRGLAGDTGELFF. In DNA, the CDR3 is TGTGCCAGTACTCCCCGGGGCCTAGCGGGAGACACCGGGGAGCTGTTTTTT.

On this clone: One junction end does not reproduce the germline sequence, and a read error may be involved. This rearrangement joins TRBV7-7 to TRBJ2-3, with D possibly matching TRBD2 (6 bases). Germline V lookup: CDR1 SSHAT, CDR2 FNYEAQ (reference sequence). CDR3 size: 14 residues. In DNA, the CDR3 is TGTGCTAGCAGCCAGGGACTTAGCGCAGATACGCAGTATTTT. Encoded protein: CASSQGLSADTQYF.